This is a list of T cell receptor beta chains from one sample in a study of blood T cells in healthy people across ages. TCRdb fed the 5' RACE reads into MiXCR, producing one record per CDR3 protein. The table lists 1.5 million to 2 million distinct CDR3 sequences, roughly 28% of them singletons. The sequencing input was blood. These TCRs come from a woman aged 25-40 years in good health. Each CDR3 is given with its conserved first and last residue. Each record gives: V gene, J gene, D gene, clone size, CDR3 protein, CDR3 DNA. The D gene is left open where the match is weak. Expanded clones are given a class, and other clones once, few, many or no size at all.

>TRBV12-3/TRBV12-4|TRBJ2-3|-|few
CASSLDAGNTDTQYF
TGTGCCAGCAGTTTAGACGCAGGGAACACAGATACGCAGTATTTT
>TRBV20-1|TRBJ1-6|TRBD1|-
CSADPSGGNSPLHF
TGCAGTGCTGACCCCTCAGGGGGCAATTCACCCCTCCACTTT
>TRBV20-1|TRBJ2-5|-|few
CSHQGRGGRETQYF
TGCAGCCATCAAGGCCGGGGCGGTAGGGAGACCCAGTACTTC
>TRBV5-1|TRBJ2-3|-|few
CASSLVRVSTDTQYF
TGCGCCAGCAGCTTGGTTCGGGTTAGCACAGATACGCAGTATTTT
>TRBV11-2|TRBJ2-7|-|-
CASSYFGSYEQYF
TGTGCCAGCAGCTATTTTGGGTCCTACGAGCAGTACTTC
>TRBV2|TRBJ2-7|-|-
CASSPRAGISYEQYF
TGTGCCAGCAGCCCGCGTGCGGGCATCTCCTACGAGCAGTACTTC
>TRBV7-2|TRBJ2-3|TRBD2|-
CASSPKGLAGGPITQYF
TGTGCCAGCAGCCCGAAGGGGCTAGCGGGGGGACCCATTACGCAGTATTTT
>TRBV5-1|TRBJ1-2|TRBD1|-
CASRPGTGANYGYTF
TGCGCCAGCAGACCCGGGACAGGAGCTAACTATGGCTACACCTTC
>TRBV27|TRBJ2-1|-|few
CASSSGGPCNEQFF
TGTGCCAGCAGTTCGGGGGGCCCCTGCAATGAGCAGTTCTTC
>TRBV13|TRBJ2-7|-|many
CASSLGGDGTYEQYF
TGTGCCAGCAGCTTAGGGGGGGACGGAACCTACGAGCAGTACTTC
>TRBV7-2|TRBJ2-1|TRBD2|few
CASSLESGGRYNEQFF
TGTGCCAGCAGCTTAGAGAGCGGGGGGCGATACAATGAGCAGTTCTTC
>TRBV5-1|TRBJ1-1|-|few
CASSLVLTGGTEAFF
TGCGCCAGCAGCTTGGTGCTGACGGGGGGCACTGAAGCTTTCTTT
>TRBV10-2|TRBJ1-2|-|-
CASSLSRVSGYTF
TGCGCCAGCAGCCTATCCAGGGTTTCTGGCTACACCTTC
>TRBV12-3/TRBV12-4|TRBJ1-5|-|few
CASSPLNRPQHF
TGTGCCAGCAGCCCCCTCAATCGGCCCCAGCATTTT
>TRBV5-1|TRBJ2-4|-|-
CASSFDRPLAKNIQYF
TGCGCCAGCAGCTTTGACAGACCCCTAGCCAAAAACATTCAGTACTTC
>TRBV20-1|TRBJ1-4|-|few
CSAISATNEKLFF
TGCAGTGCTATCAGTGCAACTAATGAAAAACTGTTTTTT
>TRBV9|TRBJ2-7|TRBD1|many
CASSTTGDEQYF
TGTGCCAGCAGCACCACAGGGGACGAGCAGTACTTC
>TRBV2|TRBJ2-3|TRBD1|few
CASSPPTGTGGTDTQYF
TGTGCCAGCAGCCCACCGACCGGGACAGGGGGAACAGATACGCAGTATTTT
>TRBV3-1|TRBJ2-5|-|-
CASRRLGDQETQYF
TGTGCCAGCCGTAGACTCGGGGACCAAGAGACCCAGTACTTC
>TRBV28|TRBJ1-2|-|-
CASSLYPDGALGYTF
TGTGCCAGCAGTTTATACCCCGATGGGGCCCTGGGCTACACCTTC
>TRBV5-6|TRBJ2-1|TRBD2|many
CASSSGRSSYNEQFF
TGTGCCAGCAGCTCCGGGAGGAGCTCCTACAATGAGCAGTTCTTC
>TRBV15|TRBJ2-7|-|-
CATSDSTTAFSYEQYF
TGTGCCACCAGCGACAGCACGACAGCCTTCTCCTACGAGCAGTACTTC
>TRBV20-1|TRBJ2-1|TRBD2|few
CSARDRRHGGGWNNEQFF
TGCAGTGCTAGAGATCGTCGACATGGGGGGGGTTGGAACAATGAGCAGTTCTTC
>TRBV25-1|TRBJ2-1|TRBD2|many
CASSGLAGGRNEQFF
TGTGCCAGCAGTGGGCTAGCGGGGGGCCGGAATGAGCAGTTCTTC
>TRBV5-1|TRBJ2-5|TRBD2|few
CASSSGTSGGTQYF
TGCGCCAGCAGCTCCGGGACTAGCGGGGGGACCCAGTACTTC
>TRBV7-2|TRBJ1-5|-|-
CASSLSAQVQHF
TGTGCCAGCAGCTTAAGCGCCCAAGTCCAGCATTTT
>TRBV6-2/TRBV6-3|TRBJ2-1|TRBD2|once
CASSFWLAGLSSYNEQFF
TGTGCCAGCAGTTTTTGGCTAGCGGGCCTTAGCTCCTACAATGAGCAGTTCTTC
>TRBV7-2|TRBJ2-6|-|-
CASRPGTHSGTNVLTF
TGTGCCAGCAGACCCGGGACACACTCTGGGACCAACGTCCTGACTTTC
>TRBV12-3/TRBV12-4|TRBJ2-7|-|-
CASSLRLLDSCEQYF
TGTGCCAGCAGTCTTCGGCTACTTGACTCCTGCGAGCAGTACTTC
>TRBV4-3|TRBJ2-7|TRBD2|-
CASSQEWELLTSGRATSYEQYF
TGCGCCAGCAGCCAAGAGTGGGAGCTTTTGACTAGCGGGAGGGCCACCTCCTACGAGCAGTACTTC
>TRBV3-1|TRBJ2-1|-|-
CASSLQKVYRAPDGNEQFF
TGTGCCAGCAGCCTACAGAAGGTTTACAGGGCCCCGGATGGGAATGAGCAGTTCTTC
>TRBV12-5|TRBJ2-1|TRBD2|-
CASGPGREGINEQFF
TGTGCTAGTGGCCCCGGGCGGGAGGGTATAAATGAGCAGTTCTTC
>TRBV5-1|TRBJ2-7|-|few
CATKEEEMGEQYF
TGCGCCACCAAGGAGGAGGAAATGGGGGAGCAGTACTTC
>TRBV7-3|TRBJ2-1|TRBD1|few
CASSSSRTGQAREQFF
TGTGCCAGCAGCTCCAGCAGGACAGGGCAAGCGAGGGAGCAGTTCTTC
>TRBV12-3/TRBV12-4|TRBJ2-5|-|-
CASSSQTRKETQYF
TGTGCTAGCAGTTCCCAGACAAGGAAAGAGACCCAGTACTTC
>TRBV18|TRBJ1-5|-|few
CASSPGGYSNQPQHF
TGTGCCAGCTCACCAGGAGGATATAGCAATCAGCCCCAGCATTTT
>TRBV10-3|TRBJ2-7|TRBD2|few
CAISEGGDEQYF
TGTGCCATCAGTGAGGGGGGGGACGAGCAGTACTTC
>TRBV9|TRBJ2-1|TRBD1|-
CASSVGTGLFNEQFF
TGTGCCAGCAGCGTAGGGACAGGGTTGTTCAATGAGCAGTTCTTC
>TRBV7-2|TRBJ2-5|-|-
CASSLSMETQYF
TGTGCCAGCAGCTTATCGATGGAGACCCAGTACTTC
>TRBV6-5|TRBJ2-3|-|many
CASSYTWTYDTQYF
TGTGCCAGCAGTTACACCTGGACATACGATACGCAGTATTTT
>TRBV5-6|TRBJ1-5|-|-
CASSLLGINSNQPQHF
TGTGCCAGCAGCTTGCTTGGGATCAACAGCAATCAGCCCCAGCATTTT
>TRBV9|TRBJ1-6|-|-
CASSVGTANSPPHF
TGTGCCAGCAGCGTAGGGACGGCCAATTCACCCCCCCACTTT
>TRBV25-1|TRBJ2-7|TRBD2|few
CASREGSSYGQYF
TGTGCCTCGAGGGAGGGCAGCTCCTACGGACAGTACTTC
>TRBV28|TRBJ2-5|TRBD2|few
CASTLSSAIRGEKTQYF
TGTGCCAGCACGCTTAGCTCGGCCATCCGGGGGGAAAAGACCCAGTACTTC
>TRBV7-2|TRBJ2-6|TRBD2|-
CASRGPGGGASVLTF
TGTGCTTCGCGCGGTCCGGGGGGTGGGGCCAGCGTCCTGACTTTC
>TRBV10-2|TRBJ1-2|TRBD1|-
CASSDGDRGGYTF
TGCGCCAGCAGTGATGGGGACAGGGGTGGCTACACCTTC
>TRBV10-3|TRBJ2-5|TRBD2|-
CTIKKASGEETQYF
TGTACCATCAAGAAGGCTAGCGGGGAAGAGACCCAGTACTTC
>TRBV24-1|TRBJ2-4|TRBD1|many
CATSDMGQGVLIAKNIQYF
TGTGCCACCAGTGATATGGGACAGGGCGTATTGATAGCCAAAAACATTCAGTACTTC
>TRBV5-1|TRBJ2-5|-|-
CASAKTREFWGLETQYF
TGCGCCAGTGCCAAAACAAGGGAGTTTTGGGGCTTAGAGACCCAGTACTTC
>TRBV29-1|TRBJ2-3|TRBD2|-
CSVLWTSLGTDTQYF
TGCAGCGTCCTGTGGACTAGCTTGGGCACAGATACGCAGTATTTT
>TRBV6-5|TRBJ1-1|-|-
CASSYSSVRNTEAFF
TGTGCCAGCAGTTACTCGTCCGTTCGGAACACTGAAGCTTTCTTT
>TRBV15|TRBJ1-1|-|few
CATSRDNMNTEAFF
TGTGCCACCAGCAGAGATAACATGAACACTGAAGCTTTCTTT
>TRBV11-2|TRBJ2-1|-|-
CASSFVGLYTYNEQFF
TGTGCCAGCAGCTTTGTAGGGCTCTATACCTACAATGAGCAGTTCTTC
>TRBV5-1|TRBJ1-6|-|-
CASRLDPGWGSPLHF
TGCGCCAGCAGGTTGGACCCAGGATGGGGTTCACCCCTCCACTTT
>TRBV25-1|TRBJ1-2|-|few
CASSGSIRPSGGYGYTF
TGTGCCAGCAGTGGAAGCATTAGACCCTCGGGAGGGTATGGCTACACCTTC